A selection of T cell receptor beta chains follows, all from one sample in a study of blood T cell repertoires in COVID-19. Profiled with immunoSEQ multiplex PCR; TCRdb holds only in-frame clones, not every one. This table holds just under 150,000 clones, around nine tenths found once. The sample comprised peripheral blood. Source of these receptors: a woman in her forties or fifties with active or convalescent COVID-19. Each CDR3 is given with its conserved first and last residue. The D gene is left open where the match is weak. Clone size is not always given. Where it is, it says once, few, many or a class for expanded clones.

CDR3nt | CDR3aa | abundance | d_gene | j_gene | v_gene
TGCAGCGTTGGGACAGGCTCTAGCACAGATACGCAGTATTTT | CSVGTGSSTDTQYF | few | TRBD1 | TRBJ2-3 | TRBV29-1
TGTGCCAGCAACCGACAGGGTCCAAACACTGAAGCTTTCTTT | CASNRQGPNTEAFF | - | TRBD1 | TRBJ1-1 | TRBV27
TGTGCCAGCAGCTTGGAAGGGACACCCAAACAGGAATTT | CASSLEGTPKQEF | - | - | TRBJ1-1 | TRBV5-5
TGCGCCAGCAGCTTGGTAGTGAGCGGGGGGGTTCGAGAGACCCAGTACTTC | CASSLVVSGGVRETQYF | - | TRBD2 | TRBJ2-5 | TRBV5-1
TGCGCCAGCAGCCCACTGCAATTACAGGGTGGTAGGGCTGAAGCTTTCTTT | CASSPLQLQGGRAEAFF | - | - | TRBJ1-1 | TRBV4-1
TGTGCCAGCAGCTTAGATTTTAGGGGCAGCTATGGCTACACCTTC | CASSLDFRGSYGYTF | - | - | TRBJ1-2 | TRBV11-2
TGTGCCAGCAGCCAGCAGGGGGCGGACACCGGGGAGCTGTTTTTT | CASSQQGADTGELFF | - | TRBD1 | TRBJ2-2 | TRBV3-1/TRBV3-2
TGTGCCAGCAGGACAGTAACTGGGGCCAACGTCCTGACTTTC | CASRTVTGANVLTF | - | - | TRBJ2-6 | TRBV6-5
TGTGCCAGTAGTCCTCCCGACAGGGGAGTAACCGGGGAGCTGTTTTTT | CASSPPDRGVTGELFF | - | TRBD1 | TRBJ2-2 | TRBV19
TGTGCCAGCTTCCTTTCGGGGGGCACTGAAGCTTTCTTT | CASFLSGGTEAFF | - | - | TRBJ1-1 | TRBV6-5
TGCGCCAGCAGCCAAGAGAGGATAGCGATCTCTGGGGCCAACGTCCTGACTTTC | CASSQERIAISGANVLTF | once | - | TRBJ2-6 | TRBV4-3
TGTGCCAGCAGTTCGCTACTCGGGACAATCTCCTACGAGCAGTACTTC | CASSSLLGTISYEQYF | - | - | TRBJ2-7 | TRBV27
TGTGCCTCACGTCAGGGGGCGCGTCTCGAGCAGTACTTC | CASRQGARLEQYF | once | TRBD1 | TRBJ2-7 | TRBV30
TGTGCCAGCAGTACCGACAGGGACACTGAAGCTTTCTTT | CASSTDRDTEAFF | - | TRBD1 | TRBJ1-1 | TRBV7-3
TGTGCCAGTAGTATGACAGGAGGACAGAGGAACACTGAAGCTTTCTTT | CASSMTGGQRNTEAFF | - | - | TRBJ1-1 | TRBV19
TGTGCTAGCAGCCTACAGGGGGGGGAGCTGTTTTTT | CASSLQGGELFF | - | TRBD1 | TRBJ2-2 | TRBV7-7
TGCGCCAGCAGCCATACACCGGGACAGGGGGTCCGTAACTATGGCTACACCTTC | CASSHTPGQGVRNYGYTF | - | TRBD1 | TRBJ1-2 | TRBV4-1
TGTGCCAGCAGTTACGAGGGGGTAGGTGGCTACACCTTC | CASSYEGVGGYTF | - | - | TRBJ1-2 | TRBV6-5
TGCGCCAGCAGCCGCACACCCGGGACAGGGGCCAATGGAAACACCATATATTTT | CASSRTPGTGANGNTIYF | few | TRBD1 | TRBJ1-3 | TRBV5-1
TGTGCCACCAGCAGAGACAGGGGGCCCGGAAACACCATATATTTT | CATSRDRGPGNTIYF | - | TRBD1 | TRBJ1-3 | TRBV15
TGTGCCAGCAGTATGGGACAGGGGAATGAAAAACTGTTTTTT | CASSMGQGNEKLFF | - | TRBD1 | TRBJ1-4 | TRBV2
TGTGCCAGCAGCTTGCTCGGGGGAAAACTGAACACTGAAGCTTTCTTT | CASSLLGGKLNTEAFF | - | - | TRBJ1-1 | TRBV7-2
TGTGCCAGCAGCCAAGGAGCGGGAGGCCACACCGGGGAGCTGTTTTTT | CASSQGAGGHTGELFF | - | TRBD2 | TRBJ2-2 | TRBV3-1/TRBV3-2
TGTGCCAGCAGCTTATTTGCGGGACTAGCGGGAGGGCCAAGCGGGGAGCTGTTTTTT | CASSLFAGLAGGPSGELFF | - | TRBD2 | TRBJ2-2 | TRBV7-2
TGCAGCGTTGAGTTTCGCGGCTTAAGCACAGATACGCAGTATTTT | CSVEFRGLSTDTQYF | - | - | TRBJ2-3 | TRBV29-1
TGTGCCACCAGCAGAGATTGGGGGGGGGATCAGCCCCAGCATTTT | CATSRDWGGDQPQHF | - | - | TRBJ1-5 | TRBV15
TGTGCCAGTAGTAGGCAGGATTATAGCAATCAGCCCCAGCATTTT | CASSRQDYSNQPQHF | - | - | TRBJ1-5 | TRBV19
TGTGCCAGCAGTTGGGGCGGTTCCTACGAGCAGTACTTC | CASSWGGSYEQYF | - | - | TRBJ2-7 | TRBV6-5
TGCGCCAGCAGCATCAGTCCGAAGAGGACTGAAGCTTTCTTT | CASSISPKRTEAFF | - | - | TRBJ1-1 | TRBV5-1
TGTGCCAGTAGCCCTAATGGGGGGGAGTATTTT | CASSPNGGEYF | - | TRBD2 | TRBJ2-3 | TRBV6-4
TGTGCCAGCACCTCTAGCGGGGGCCCCTACGAGCAGTACTTC | CASTSSGGPYEQYF | - | TRBD2 | TRBJ2-7 | TRBV3-1/TRBV3-2
TGTGCCATCAGTGTTTCCGGGACTAGCGGACTCGTCTACGAGCAGTACTTC | CAISVSGTSGLVYEQYF | few | TRBD2 | TRBJ2-7 | TRBV10-3
TGTGCCAGCAGTTTCAGTTCTGGGCTACCACCCCTCCACTTT | CASSFSSGLPPLHF | - | - | TRBJ1-6 | TRBV28
TGTGCCAGCAGCTTACTCCTCCAGGGAAGTGGCCAAGAGACCCAGTACTTC | CASSLLLQGSGQETQYF | - | - | TRBJ2-5 | TRBV7-2
TGTGCCAGCAGCTTAGACAGGAGCTCCTACAATGAGCAGTTCTTC | CASSLDRSSYNEQFF | - | - | TRBJ2-1 | TRBV7-3
TGTGCAAGTCGCTTAGAGACAGGGGTCAACGGGGAGCTGTTTTTT | CASRLETGVNGELFF | - | - | TRBJ2-2 | TRBV12-2
TGTGCCAGCAGCTTTTCGGGGAGTACGACCTACAATGAGCAGTTCTTC | CASSFSGSTTYNEQFF | - | - | TRBJ2-1 | TRBV5-4
TGTGCTAGTGGCCCGAGACTAGCGGGGCCGGGGGAGACCCAGTACTTC | CASGPRLAGPGETQYF | - | TRBD2 | TRBJ2-5 | TRBV12-5
TGTGCCAGCAGCCCACCCGGCGGGGAGTACCAAGAGACCCAGTACTTC | CASSPPGGEYQETQYF | - | - | TRBJ2-5 | TRBV5-4
TGTGCCAGCAGTTACTCGGGGTCGACAGGGCTCTCCTACGAGCAGTACTTC | CASSYSGSTGLSYEQYF | - | TRBD1 | TRBJ2-7 | TRBV6-2/TRBV6-3
TGCAGCGTTGCCGGGTGGAGGGAGACCCAGTACTTC | CSVAGWRETQYF | - | - | TRBJ2-5 | TRBV29-1
TGTGCCTGGAGTGGGAGCACGGAGCAGTTCTTC | CAWSGSTEQFF | - | - | TRBJ2-1 | TRBV30
TGCGCCAGCAGCTTGAATCAGGGATCGGATGGCTACACCTTC | CASSLNQGSDGYTF | - | - | TRBJ1-2 | TRBV5-1
TGTGCCAGCAGGGAGTCAGGCGGGGCAGCATACTACGAGCAGTACTTC | CASRESGGAAYYEQYF | - | - | TRBJ2-7 | TRBV11-2
TGTGCCAGCAGCTTGGTCGGTTCAAGTTCACCCCTCCACTTT | CASSLVGSSSPLHF | - | - | TRBJ1-6 | TRBV7-8
TGCGCCAGCAGCTTCCTGACAGGGATCGGTGGCTACACCTTC | CASSFLTGIGGYTF | - | TRBD1 | TRBJ1-2 | TRBV5-1
TGTGCCAGCAGCCAAGTTTTCGGGGAAAGGAACACTGAAGCTTTCTTT | CASSQVFGERNTEAFF | - | - | TRBJ1-1 | TRBV3-1/TRBV3-2
TGTGCCAGCAGTTCGGGGACAGGTAGCAATCAGCCCCAGCATTTT | CASSSGTGSNQPQHF | - | TRBD1 | TRBJ1-5 | TRBV6-5
TGTGCCAGCAGCTTGGACTCAGGGGGCACGACTGAAGCTTTCTTT | CASSLDSGGTTEAFF | - | TRBD1 | TRBJ1-1 | TRBV5-4
TGTGCCAGCAGCTTGGGGGATGGGGACACCTCCTACGAGCAGTACTTC | CASSLGDGDTSYEQYF | - | - | TRBJ2-7 | TRBV5-8
TGTGCCAGCAGCTCTACCGGGAACACTGAAGCTTTCTTT | CASSSTGNTEAFF | - | - | TRBJ1-1 | TRBV7-3
TGTGCCAGCAGCTTAGTAGGGCTAGCGGGGGGTTCAAGGGGAAAGACCCAGTACTTC | CASSLVGLAGGSRGKTQYF | - | TRBD2 | TRBJ2-5 | TRBV7-2
TGTGCCATCAGTGGACAGGGGAACACTGAAGCTTTCTTT | CAISGQGNTEAFF | - | TRBD1 | TRBJ1-1 | TRBV10-3